This is a list of T cell receptor beta chains from one sample in a study of T cell responses to AZD1222 COVID-19 vaccine. Libraries were prepared by immunoSEQ multiplex PCR; TCRdb keeps only in-frame clonotypes and omits some of them. The table includes roughly 78,000 clones, roughly 80% detected once. The sample was peripheral blood, taken on day 0 of AZD1222 vaccination. These TCRs come from an adult in good health. CDR3s include the opening cysteine and the closing phenylalanine or tryptophan. The D gene is left open where the match is weak. Expanded clones get a size class; other rows say once, few or many, or leave the size out.

V,J,size,D,DNA,CDR3
TRBV10-3,TRBJ2-7,-,-,TGTGCCATCAGTGACGATTCCTACGAGCAGTACTTC,CAISDDSYEQYF
TRBV3-1/TRBV3-2,TRBJ2-7,-,TRBD2,TGTGCCAGCAGCCAAGGGATTTTAACTAGCGGGAGGGCCGTCCACGAGCAGTACTTC,CASSQGILTSGRAVHEQYF
TRBV7-9,TRBJ2-7,few,TRBD1,TGTGCCAGCAGCTTCCCTGACAGGGACGAGCAGTACTTC,CASSFPDRDEQYF
TRBV7-9,TRBJ2-5,-,TRBD2,TGTGCCAGCAGCCGTTCGACTAGCGGAGAGACCCAGTACTTC,CASSRSTSGETQYF
TRBV6-2/TRBV6-3,TRBJ2-2,few,TRBD1,TGTGCCAGCAGTTTAATCGTTGGGACAGAGAACACCGGGGAGCTGTTTTTT,CASSLIVGTENTGELFF
TRBV5-1,TRBJ1-2,-,TRBD1,TGCGCCAGCAGCACAAAGGGGGGGACAGGGAAAAACTATGGCTACACCTTC,CASSTKGGTGKNYGYTF
TRBV5-6,TRBJ1-3,-,-,TGTGCCAGCAGTCTAATAGGGACGGAGAGCTCTGGAAACACCATATATTTT,CASSLIGTESSGNTIYF
TRBV6-2/TRBV6-3,TRBJ2-7,-,TRBD1,TGTGCCAGCAGTCAAGCTACTCGCAGGGGGTGGAGCTACGAGCAGTACTTC,CASSQATRRGWSYEQYF
TRBV12-5,TRBJ1-2,-,-,TGTGCTAGTGGTCCCACAGCTCCCGGCTACACCTTC,CASGPTAPGYTF
TRBV20-1,TRBJ2-7,few,-,TGCAGTGCTAGTTCAGCGGAGTACGAGCAGTACTTC,CSASSAEYEQYF
TRBV21-1,TRBJ2-4,-,-,TGTGCCAGCCAACTAGCGGGAGGGATTGACATTCAGTACTTC,CASQLAGGIDIQYF
TRBV6-5,TRBJ2-7,-,TRBD1,TGTGCCATGAGACAGGGAAGCTCCTACGAGCAGTACTTC,CAMRQGSSYEQYF
TRBV9,TRBJ2-4,-,TRBD1,TGTGCCAGCAGCGCAAGCGGACAGGGACGATTTCAAAACATTCAGTACTTC,CASSASGQGRFQNIQYF
TRBV6-2/TRBV6-3,TRBJ2-3,-,TRBD2,TGTGCCAGCAGCTGGACTAGCGGGGGCACAGATACGCAGTATTTT,CASSWTSGGTDTQYF
TRBV13,TRBJ2-2,-,-,TGTGCCAGCAGCTTAGCCAGGGGGAACACCGGGGAGCTGTTTTTT,CASSLARGNTGELFF
TRBV6-2/TRBV6-3,TRBJ1-5,few,TRBD1,TGTGCCAGCAGTTCGGGACAGGGGCCAAGCAATCAGCCCCAGCATTTT,CASSSGQGPSNQPQHF
TRBV9,TRBJ2-7,-,-,TGTGCCAGCAGCGGGGACCCCTCCTACGAGCAGTACTTC,CASSGDPSYEQYF
TRBV5-1,TRBJ1-1,-,-,TGCGCCAGCAGCTTATCCTCTGCGTTGGCTGAAGCTTTCTTT,CASSLSSALAEAFF
TRBV5-5,TRBJ1-4,-,-,TGTGCCAGCAGCTTAAACATCAACGGTGAAAAACTGTTTTTT,CASSLNINGEKLFF
TRBV4-2,TRBJ1-1,-,-,TGTGCCAGCAGCCCCGGCGGGGGTATTGAAGCTTTCTTT,CASSPGGGIEAFF
TRBV19,TRBJ2-3,-,-,TGTGCCAGTAGTATGGCACATTCAGATACGCAGTATTTT,CASSMAHSDTQYF
TRBV3-1/TRBV3-2,TRBJ2-5,-,-,TGTGCCAGCAGCCAAGTTTTCTCCCCTGAGACCCAGTACTTC,CASSQVFSPETQYF
TRBV10-3,TRBJ1-1,-,TRBD1,TGTGCCATCAGTGGGACAGGGGGCACTGAAGCTTTCTTT,CAISGTGGTEAFF